This is a list of T cell receptor beta chains from one sample in a study of T-cell reconstitution after alpha-beta-depleted transplantation in children. Each CDR3 protein gets one entry after TCRdb re-called the PCR reads with MiXCR. The table includes 300,000 or so distinct CDR3 sequences, over 20% detected once. This specimen was PBMCs, mostly from graft donor cells, taken 180 days after TCRalphabeta/CD19-depleted stem cell transplant. Receptor source: a male patient younger than 18 who had a stem cell transplant for acute lymphoblastic leukemia, so the T cells may come from the graft donor. Both conserved end residues are part of each CDR3. The D gene is left open where the match is weak. Clone size is given for some rows only: seen once, a few or many times, or a class if the clone is expanded.

TRBD1 | TRBJ2-2 | TRBV11-2 | few | CASRGTTGGTGELFF | TGTGCCAGCAGAGGTACAACAGGGGGGACCGGGGAGCTGTTTTTT
NA | TRBJ2-7 | TRBV20-1 | NA | CSAPPIRAGKSYEQYF | TGCAGTGCCCCTCCTATAAGGGCAGGCAAATCCTACGAGCAGTACTTC
NA | TRBJ2-1 | TRBV3-1 | NA | CASSPPRYHNEQFF | TGTGCCAGCAGCCCACCTAGGTACCACAATGAGCAGTTCTTC
NA | TRBJ2-7 | TRBV4-1 | NA | CASSQGVRGAAYEQYF | TGCGCCAGCAGCCAAGGGGTACGGGGCGCTGCCTACGAGCAGTACTTC
TRBD2 | TRBJ2-1 | TRBV3-1 | NA | CASSQAPGGNEQFF | TGTGCCAGCAGCCAAGCCCCCGGGGGGAATGAGCAGTTCTTC
TRBD1 | TRBJ2-2 | TRBV7-3 | NA | CASSPDRGHGGELFF | TGTGCCAGCAGCCCCGACAGGGGGCATGGCGGGGAGCTGTTTTTT
TRBD1 | TRBJ1-5 | TRBV6-1 | NA | CASSHTGQGIQPQHF | TGTGCCAGCAGTCATACGGGACAGGGGATCCAGCCCCAGCATTTT
NA | TRBJ2-1 | TRBV7-3 | few | CASSLNNNEQFF | TGTGCCAGCAGCCTTAACAATAATGAGCAGTTCTTC
NA | TRBJ2-2 | TRBV6-5 | few | CASSYLALNTGELFF | TGTGCCAGCAGTTACCTAGCCCTGAACACCGGGGAGCTGTTTTTT
TRBD2 | TRBJ2-3 | TRBV7-3 | few | CASSPRGAGVRHF | TGTGCCAGCAGCCCCAGGGGAGCGGGAGTTAGGCATTTT
TRBD2 | TRBJ2-1 | TRBV20-1 | NA | CSASNSGRAGEQFF | TGCAGTGCTAGTAATAGCGGGAGGGCCGGTGAGCAGTTCTTC
NA | TRBJ2-2 | TRBV11-2 | NA | CASSPTRGTPNTGELFF | TGTGCCAGCAGCCCGACTAGAGGAACTCCGAACACCGGGGAGCTGTTTTTT